These T cell receptor beta chains were read from a single sample in a study of T cell responses to AZD1222 COVID-19 vaccine. Clones were sequenced by immunoSEQ multiplex PCR, and TCRdb holds only the in-frame ones, with some missing. The sample lists roughly 140,000 clones, 75% to 85% occurring once. Source: peripheral blood, taken on day 0 of MenACWY control vaccination. The receptors derive from an adult in good health. Each CDR3 is given with its conserved first and last residue. A D gene is named only where the DNA matches it firmly. Part of the rows lack a size; the others show once, few, many or a class for expanded clones.

D gene: -; V gene: TRBV7-6; J gene: TRBJ1-1; clone size: few; CDR3 DNA: TGTGCCAGCAGCTTAGCTGTGATGAACACTGAAGCTTTCTTT; CDR3 protein: CASSLAVMNTEAFF
D gene: -; V gene: TRBV5-4; J gene: TRBJ2-2; clone size: once; CDR3 DNA: TGTGCCAGCAGCCTGTTGGTCGCAGCGAACACCGGGGAGCTGTTTTTT; CDR3 protein: CASSLLVAANTGELFF
D gene: TRBD2; V gene: TRBV7-9; J gene: TRBJ2-3; clone size: few; CDR3 DNA: TGTGCCACCCGGACTAGTAGCGCAGATACGCAGTATTTT; CDR3 protein: CATRTSSADTQYF
D gene: TRBD1; V gene: TRBV19; J gene: TRBJ1-6; clone size: -; CDR3 DNA: TGTGCCAGTAGTTTGGACAGGGGCAGCAATTCACCCCTCCACTTT; CDR3 protein: CASSLDRGSNSPLHF
D gene: -; V gene: TRBV18; J gene: TRBJ2-1; clone size: -; CDR3 DNA: TGTGCCAGCTCACCACCGTTGGTGGACAGCCAAAAGCAGTTCTTC; CDR3 protein: CASSPPLVDSQKQFF
D gene: TRBD1; V gene: TRBV11-3; J gene: TRBJ1-2; clone size: -; CDR3 DNA: TGTGCCAGCAGCTTAGGGACAGGGAGTGGCTACACCTTC; CDR3 protein: CASSLGTGSGYTF
D gene: TRBD2; V gene: TRBV10-3; J gene: TRBJ2-5; clone size: -; CDR3 DNA: TGTGCCATCAGTCGGACTAGCGGGGGGGCAGAGACCCAGTACTTC; CDR3 protein: CAISRTSGGAETQYF
D gene: -; V gene: TRBV12-3/TRBV12-4; J gene: TRBJ1-2; clone size: -; CDR3 DNA: TGTGCCAGCAGTTTGGGCCCGTATGGCTACACCTTC; CDR3 protein: CASSLGPYGYTF
D gene: TRBD2; V gene: TRBV5-1; J gene: TRBJ2-2; clone size: -; CDR3 DNA: TGCGCCAGCAGCTTGGTAGCGGGTCCCACCGGGGAGCTGTTTTTT; CDR3 protein: CASSLVAGPTGELFF
D gene: -; V gene: TRBV5-6; J gene: TRBJ2-1; clone size: -; CDR3 DNA: TGTGCCAGCAGCTTAAGGGGGTCCTACAATGAGCAGTTCTTC; CDR3 protein: CASSLRGSYNEQFF
D gene: -; V gene: TRBV6-1; J gene: TRBJ1-4; clone size: -; CDR3 DNA: TGTGCCAGCAGTGAAGGGGGGACGGGGGAAAAACTGTTTTTT; CDR3 protein: CASSEGGTGEKLFF
D gene: TRBD1; V gene: TRBV3-1/TRBV3-2; J gene: TRBJ1-2; clone size: -; CDR3 DNA: TGTGCCAGCAGCCAGCTACAGGGGCGGGGAGGCTACACCTTC; CDR3 protein: CASSQLQGRGGYTF
D gene: -; V gene: TRBV9; J gene: TRBJ2-7; clone size: -; CDR3 DNA: TGTGCCAGCAGCGTAGGTGGAGGGGGCCGTTTAGGGGAGCAGTACTTC; CDR3 protein: CASSVGGGGRLGEQYF
D gene: -; V gene: TRBV6-2/TRBV6-3; J gene: TRBJ1-5; clone size: -; CDR3 DNA: TGTGCCAGCAGTTACCTACAGGAGAGCAATCAGCCCCAGCATTTT; CDR3 protein: CASSYLQESNQPQHF
D gene: -; V gene: TRBV19; J gene: TRBJ2-2; clone size: -; CDR3 DNA: TGTGCCAGTAGTATTGACCGAGCCGGGGAGCTGTTTTTT; CDR3 protein: CASSIDRAGELFF
D gene: -; V gene: TRBV5-1; J gene: TRBJ1-6; clone size: -; CDR3 DNA: TGCGCCAGCAGCTTGGCAGGACCCTATAATTCACCCCTCCACTTT; CDR3 protein: CASSLAGPYNSPLHF
D gene: -; V gene: TRBV28; J gene: TRBJ1-1; clone size: once; CDR3 DNA: TGTGCCAGCAGCCCTTTACACACTGAAGCTTTCTTT; CDR3 protein: CASSPLHTEAFF
D gene: -; V gene: TRBV11-2; J gene: TRBJ1-2; clone size: once; CDR3 DNA: TGTGCCAGCAGCTTGGGGGGGGTTGTCGGCTACACCTTC; CDR3 protein: CASSLGGVVGYTF
D gene: TRBD1; V gene: TRBV4-2; J gene: TRBJ1-6; clone size: -; CDR3 DNA: TGTGCCAGCAGCCAAGAGGGACAGGGGCGGTCACCCCTCCACTTT; CDR3 protein: CASSQEGQGRSPLHF
D gene: -; V gene: TRBV4-2; J gene: TRBJ2-3; clone size: -; CDR3 DNA: TGTGCCAGCAGCCAATCTCCCTCTCCTGGACTGGCTAGCACAGATACGCAGTATTTT; CDR3 protein: CASSQSPSPGLASTDTQYF
D gene: TRBD1; V gene: TRBV5-5; J gene: TRBJ2-7; clone size: -; CDR3 DNA: TGTGCCAGCAGGAAGGGACAGGGGATATTTTACGAGCAGTACTTC; CDR3 protein: CASRKGQGIFYEQYF
D gene: -; V gene: TRBV19; J gene: TRBJ2-3; clone size: -; CDR3 DNA: TGTGCCAGTAGTAGGTCGGGAAAAGATACGCAGTATTTT; CDR3 protein: CASSRSGKDTQYF
D gene: -; V gene: TRBV5-4; J gene: TRBJ2-2; clone size: -; CDR3 DNA: TGTGCCAGCAGCTCCCAGCGGAGTGGGCTGTTTTTT; CDR3 protein: CASSSQRSGLFF
D gene: -; V gene: TRBV21-1; J gene: TRBJ1-5; clone size: -; CDR3 DNA: TGTGCCAGCAGCCTGAGAATGGGGGCACAGGTGCCCCAGCATTTT; CDR3 protein: CASSLRMGAQVPQHF
D gene: -; V gene: TRBV10-2; J gene: TRBJ2-1; clone size: -; CDR3 DNA: TGCGCCAGCAGTGAGGAGGGCCGACATGAGCAGTTCTTC; CDR3 protein: CASSEEGRHEQFF
D gene: -; V gene: TRBV27; J gene: TRBJ1-1; clone size: -; CDR3 DNA: TGTGCCAGCAGCTCCGGGGGTTTCCTGAGTGGTGAAGCTTTCTTT; CDR3 protein: CASSSGGFLSGEAFF
D gene: -; V gene: TRBV5-4; J gene: TRBJ2-2; clone size: -; CDR3 DNA: TGTGCCAGCAGCTTGCGGCGTGGGATGCTAGCGAGTACCGGGGAGCTGTTTTTT; CDR3 protein: CASSLRRGMLASTGELFF
D gene: TRBD2; V gene: TRBV19; J gene: TRBJ2-2; clone size: -; CDR3 DNA: TGTGCCAGTAGTATCGGGAGGGCGCCGAACACCGGGGAGCTGTTTTTT; CDR3 protein: CASSIGRAPNTGELFF
D gene: -; V gene: TRBV19; J gene: TRBJ1-1; clone size: -; CDR3 DNA: TGTGCCAGTAGTCTTGGAGGGGGATCGACTGAAGCTTTCTTT; CDR3 protein: CASSLGGGSTEAFF